This entry is about one T cell receptor beta chain. This sample stems from a study of shared clonotypes between healthy human individuals. The germline CDR1 and CDR2 sequences are SNHLY and FYNNEI. Trimming took 2 bases from V and 6 from J, leaving 11 bases between them. CDR3 size: 15 residues. Here immunoSEQ multiplex PCR was the method, and the copy in TCRdb shows in-frame clones only, minus some. The sample yields over a million clones, 75% to 80% seen once. This TCR derives from a man aged 18 to 29 in good health. Some clones in this sample may be carry-over from other donors' samples. The material sequenced was memory CD4+ T cells from PBMCs. Noted subset: CD45RA-negative fraction. This chain links TRBV2 with TRBJ1-6, with D possibly matching TRBD1 (5 bases). The CDR3 reads CASSEMRGTNSPLHF. CDR3 in DNA: TGTGCCAGCAGTGAAATGAGAGGGACTAATTCACCCCTCCACTTT.